The TCR beta chain described here comes from a study of cytomegalovirus exposure and HLA in healthy donors. Use of 60 Vbeta and 13 Jbeta primers characterized the PCR. Here immunoSEQ multiplex PCR was the method, and the copy in TCRdb shows in-frame clones only, minus some. Recorded for this sample: about 40,000 clones. About this clone itself: The antigen remains undetermined.

Notes on the study in general: In a later analysis, TCR beta V- and J-gene trimming was associated with a missense DCLRE1C variant. Relative to the approximately 630-donor mean, N-insertions were reportedly fewer in an Asian-associated ancestry cluster in a later analysis. When the data were analyzed later, several of the most significant clusters appeared to be linked to common viral pathogens.

CDR1 and CDR2 from the germline V gene are GTSNPN and SVGIG (reference sequence). V was trimmed by 3 bases and J by 2 bases, leaving 5 bases between them. The CDR3 length is 11 residues. This sequence originates from a man in his thirties or forties in good health and CMV-seronegative. The chain is built from TRBV30 and TRBJ2-7; D is uncertain. Sample: PBMCs. The CDR3 loop is CAWSYTYEQYF. The CDR3 DNA reads as TGTGCCTGGAGCTATACCTACGAGCAGTACTTC.